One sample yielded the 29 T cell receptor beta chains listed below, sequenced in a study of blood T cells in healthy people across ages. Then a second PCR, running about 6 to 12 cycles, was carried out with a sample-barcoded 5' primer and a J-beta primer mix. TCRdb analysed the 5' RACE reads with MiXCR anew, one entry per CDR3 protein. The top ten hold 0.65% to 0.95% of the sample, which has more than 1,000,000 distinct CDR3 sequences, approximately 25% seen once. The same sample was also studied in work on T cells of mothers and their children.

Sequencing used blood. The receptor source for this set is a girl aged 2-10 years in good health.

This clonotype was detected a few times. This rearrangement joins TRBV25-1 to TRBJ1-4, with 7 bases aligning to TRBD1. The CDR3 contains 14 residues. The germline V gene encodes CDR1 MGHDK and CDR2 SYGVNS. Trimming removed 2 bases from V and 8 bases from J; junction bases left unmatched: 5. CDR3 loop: CASSEEGGQEKLFF. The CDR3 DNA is TGTGCCAGCAGTGAAGAGGGGGGACAGGAAAAACTGTTTTTT.

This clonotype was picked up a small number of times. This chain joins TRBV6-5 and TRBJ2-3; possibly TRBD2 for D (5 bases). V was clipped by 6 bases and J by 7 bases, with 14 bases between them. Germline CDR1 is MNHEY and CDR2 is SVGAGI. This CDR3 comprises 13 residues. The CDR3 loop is CASSRRTLNTQYF. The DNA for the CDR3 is TGTGCCAGCAGCCGTCGGACTCTAAATACGCAGTATTTT.

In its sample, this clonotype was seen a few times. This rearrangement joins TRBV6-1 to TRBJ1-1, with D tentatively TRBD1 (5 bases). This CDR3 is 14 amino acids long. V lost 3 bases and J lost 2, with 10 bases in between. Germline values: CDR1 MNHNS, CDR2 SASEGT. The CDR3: CASSDIGGNTEAFF. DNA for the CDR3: TGTGCCAGCAGTGACATTGGGGGAAACACTGAAGCTTTCTTT.

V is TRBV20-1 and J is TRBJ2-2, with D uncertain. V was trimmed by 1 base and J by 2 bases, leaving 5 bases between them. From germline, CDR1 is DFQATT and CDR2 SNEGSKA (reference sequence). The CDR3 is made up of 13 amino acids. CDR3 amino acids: CSARASNTGELFF. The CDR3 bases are TGCAGTGCTAGAGCCTCCAACACCGGGGAGCTGTTTTTT.

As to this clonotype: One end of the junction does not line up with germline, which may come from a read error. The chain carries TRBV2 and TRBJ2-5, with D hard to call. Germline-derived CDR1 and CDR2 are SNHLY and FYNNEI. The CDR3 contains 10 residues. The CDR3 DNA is TGTACCAGTTCTGCGGAGACCCAGTACTTC. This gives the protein CTSSAETQYF.

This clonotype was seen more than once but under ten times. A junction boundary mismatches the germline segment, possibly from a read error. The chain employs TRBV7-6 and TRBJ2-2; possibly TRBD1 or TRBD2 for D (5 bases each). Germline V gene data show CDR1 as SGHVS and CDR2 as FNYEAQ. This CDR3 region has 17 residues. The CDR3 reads CASSLESGTVNIGELFF. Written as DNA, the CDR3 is TGTGCCAGCAGCTTAGAGTCCGGGACGGTGAACATCGGGGAGCTGTTTTTT.

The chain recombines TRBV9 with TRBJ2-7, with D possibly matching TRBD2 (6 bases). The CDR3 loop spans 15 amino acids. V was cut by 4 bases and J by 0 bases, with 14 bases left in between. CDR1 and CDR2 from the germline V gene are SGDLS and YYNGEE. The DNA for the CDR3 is TGTGCCAGCAGCTCGGGGGACGGGAGCTCCTACGAGCAGTACTTC. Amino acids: CASSSGDGSSYEQYF.

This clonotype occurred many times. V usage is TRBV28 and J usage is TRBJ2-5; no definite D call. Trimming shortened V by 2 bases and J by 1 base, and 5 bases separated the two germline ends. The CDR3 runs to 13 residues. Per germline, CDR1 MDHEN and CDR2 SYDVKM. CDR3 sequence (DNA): TGTGCCAGCAGTTTAAGGTCCCAAGAGACCCAGTACTTC. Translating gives CASSLRSQETQYF.

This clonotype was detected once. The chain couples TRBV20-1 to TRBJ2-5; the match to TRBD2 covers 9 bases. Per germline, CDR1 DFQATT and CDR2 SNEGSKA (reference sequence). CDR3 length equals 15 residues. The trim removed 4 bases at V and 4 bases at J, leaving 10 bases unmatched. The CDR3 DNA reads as TGCAGTGCTATCCCCTTAGCGGGAGACGGAGAGACCCAGTACTTC. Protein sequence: CSAIPLAGDGETQYF.

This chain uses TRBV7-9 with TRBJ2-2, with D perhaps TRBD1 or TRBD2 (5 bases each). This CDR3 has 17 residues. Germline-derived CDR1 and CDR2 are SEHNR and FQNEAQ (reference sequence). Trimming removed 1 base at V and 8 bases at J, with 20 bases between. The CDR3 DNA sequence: TGTGCCAGCAGCTTAGGACCCTCCGGGACCTCGAGGGGGGAGCTGTTTTTT. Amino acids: CASSLGPSGTSRGELFF.

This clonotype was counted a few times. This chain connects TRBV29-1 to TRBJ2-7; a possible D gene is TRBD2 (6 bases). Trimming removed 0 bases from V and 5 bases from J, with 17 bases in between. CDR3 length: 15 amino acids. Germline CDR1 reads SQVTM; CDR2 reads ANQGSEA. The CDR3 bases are TGCAGCGTTGAAGAATGGACGGGAGAGACCAACGAGCAGTACTTC. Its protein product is CSVEEWTGETNEQYF.

CDR3 residues: CASHRDLWSGYTF. DNA of the CDR3: TGTGCCAGCCACCGGGACCTTTGGAGTGGCTACACCTTC. The genes are TRBV11-2 and TRBJ1-2, with D possibly TRBD1 on 5 matching bases. The germline gives CDR1 SGHAT, CDR2 FQNNGV. The CDR3 is 13 residues long. Trimming took 8 bases from V and 7 from J, leaving 17 bases between them.

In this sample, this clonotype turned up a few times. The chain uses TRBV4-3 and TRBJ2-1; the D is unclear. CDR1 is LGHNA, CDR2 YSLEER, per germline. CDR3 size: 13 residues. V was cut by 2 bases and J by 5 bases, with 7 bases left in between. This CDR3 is CASSQLLDNEQFF. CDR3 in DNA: TGCGCCAGCAGCCAACTGCTAGACAATGAGCAGTTCTTC.

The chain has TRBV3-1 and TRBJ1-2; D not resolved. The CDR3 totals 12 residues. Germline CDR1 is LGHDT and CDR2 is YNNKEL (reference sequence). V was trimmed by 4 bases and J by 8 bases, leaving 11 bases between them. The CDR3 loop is CASSLRLSGYTF. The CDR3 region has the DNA TGTGCCAGCAGCCTACGACTAAGCGGCTACACCTTC.

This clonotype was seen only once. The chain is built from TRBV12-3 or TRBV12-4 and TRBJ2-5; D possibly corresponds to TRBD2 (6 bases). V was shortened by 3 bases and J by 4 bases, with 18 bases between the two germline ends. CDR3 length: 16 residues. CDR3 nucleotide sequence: TGTGCCAGCAGTTTGTTAAAGCGGAGGGGCCTAGAGACCCAGTACTTC. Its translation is CASSLLKRRGLETQYF.

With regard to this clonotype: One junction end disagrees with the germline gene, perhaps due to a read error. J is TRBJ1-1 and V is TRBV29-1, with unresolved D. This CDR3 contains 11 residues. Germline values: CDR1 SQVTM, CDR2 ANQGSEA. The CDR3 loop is CSVQLKTEAFF. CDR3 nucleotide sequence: TGCAGCGTTCAGTTGAAGACTGAAGCTTTCTTT.

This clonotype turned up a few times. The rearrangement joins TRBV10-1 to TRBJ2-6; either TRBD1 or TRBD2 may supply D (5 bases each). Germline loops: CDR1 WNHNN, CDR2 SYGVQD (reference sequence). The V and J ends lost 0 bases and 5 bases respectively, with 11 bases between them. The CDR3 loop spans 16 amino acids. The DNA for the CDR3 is TGCGCCAGCAGTGAGTCCCCGGGACCCAGGGCCAACGTCCTGACTTTC. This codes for CASSESPGPRANVLTF.

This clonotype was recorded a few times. The CDR3 DNA reads TGTGCCAGCAGTGTGGAAGCCGGGGGCAACTCCGGGGAGCTGTTTTTT. Protein product: CASSVEAGGNSGELFF. The chain links TRBV2 to TRBJ2-2; D may match TRBD1 or TRBD2 (6 bases each). Per the germline V gene, CDR1 is SNHLY and CDR2 is FYNNEI. V lost 4 bases and J 6 bases, leaving 18 bases between the germline ends. The CDR3 covers 16 residues.

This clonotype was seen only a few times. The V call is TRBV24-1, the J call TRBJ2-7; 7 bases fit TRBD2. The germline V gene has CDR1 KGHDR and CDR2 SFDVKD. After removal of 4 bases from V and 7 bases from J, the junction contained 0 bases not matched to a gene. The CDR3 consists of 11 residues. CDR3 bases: TGTGCCACCAGTGAAGCGGGGGAGCAGTACTTC. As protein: CATSEAGEQYF.

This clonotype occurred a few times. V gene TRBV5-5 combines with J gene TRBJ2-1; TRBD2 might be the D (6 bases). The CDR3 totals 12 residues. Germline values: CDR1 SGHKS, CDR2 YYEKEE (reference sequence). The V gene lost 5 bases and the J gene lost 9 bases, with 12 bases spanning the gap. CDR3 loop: CASRGGVFEQFF. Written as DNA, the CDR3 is TGTGCCAGCAGAGGAGGGGTGTTTGAGCAGTTCTTC.

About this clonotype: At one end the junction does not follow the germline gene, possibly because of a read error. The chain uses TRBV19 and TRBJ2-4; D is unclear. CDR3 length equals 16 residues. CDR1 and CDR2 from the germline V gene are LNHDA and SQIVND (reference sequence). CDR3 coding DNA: TGTGCCAGTAGTGAAGGGTGGGCAGGTGCCCATCGGGTGGTTGAGTTC. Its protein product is CASSEGWAGAHRVVEF.

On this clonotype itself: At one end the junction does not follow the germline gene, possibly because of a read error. The CDR3 DNA follows: TGCAGCGTTGATTTGGTGGAGGGGGCTCCTCGGCACTTC. The encoded protein is CSVDLVEGAPRHF. V is TRBV29-1 and J is TRBJ2-1; a weak D match, TRBD1 (7 bases). This CDR3 spans 13 amino acids. Germline CDR1 is SQVTM and CDR2 is ANQGSEA.

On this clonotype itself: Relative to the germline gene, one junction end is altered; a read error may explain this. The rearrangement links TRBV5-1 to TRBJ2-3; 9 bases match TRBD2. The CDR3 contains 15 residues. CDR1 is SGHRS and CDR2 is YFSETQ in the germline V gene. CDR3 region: CASSLQAGGTDAQYF. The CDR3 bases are TGCGCCAGCAGCTTACAAGCGGGAGGCACAGATGCGCAGTATTTT. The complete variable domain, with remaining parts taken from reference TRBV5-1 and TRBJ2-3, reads KAGVTQTPRYLIKTRGQQVTLSCSPISGHRSVSWYQQTPGQGLQFLFEYFSETQRNKGNFPGRFSGRQFSNSRSEMNVSTLELGDSALYLCASSLQAGGTDAQYFGPGTRLTVL.

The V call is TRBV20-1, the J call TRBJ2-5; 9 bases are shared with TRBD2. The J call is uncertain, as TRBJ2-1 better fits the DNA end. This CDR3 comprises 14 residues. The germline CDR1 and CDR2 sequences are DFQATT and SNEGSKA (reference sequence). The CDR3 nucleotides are TGCAGTGCTAAAGCGGGACTAGCTCAAAATGAGCAGTTCTTC. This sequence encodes CSAKAGLAQNEQFF.

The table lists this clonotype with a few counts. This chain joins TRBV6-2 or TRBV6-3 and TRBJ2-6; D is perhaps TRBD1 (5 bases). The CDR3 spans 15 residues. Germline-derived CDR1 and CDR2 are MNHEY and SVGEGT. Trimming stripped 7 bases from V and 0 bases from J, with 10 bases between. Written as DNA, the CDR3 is TGTGCCAGCACACAGGCTATCTCTGGGGCCAACGTCCTGACTTTC. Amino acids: CASTQAISGANVLTF.

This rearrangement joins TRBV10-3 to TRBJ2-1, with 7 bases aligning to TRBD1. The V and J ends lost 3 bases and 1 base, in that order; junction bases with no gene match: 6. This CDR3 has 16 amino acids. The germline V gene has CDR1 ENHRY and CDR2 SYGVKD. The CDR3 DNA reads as TGTGCCATCAGTGATGGTTCGGGACAGTCCTACAATGAGCAGTTCTTC. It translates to CAISDGSGQSYNEQFF.

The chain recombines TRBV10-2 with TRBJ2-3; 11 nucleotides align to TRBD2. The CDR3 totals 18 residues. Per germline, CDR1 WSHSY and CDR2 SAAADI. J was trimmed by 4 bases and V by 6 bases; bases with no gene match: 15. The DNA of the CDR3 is TGCGCCAGCAGAGTTACTAGCGGGAGTTTCGAAGGTGCAGATACGCAGTATTTT. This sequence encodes CASRVTSGSFEGADTQYF.

The CDR3 is CASSVGRGYNEQFF. The CDR3 DNA reads TGTGCCAGCAGCGTCGGGAGGGGGTACAATGAGCAGTTCTTC. The chain recombines TRBV9 with TRBJ2-1; 8 nucleotides agree with TRBD2. The CDR3 contains 14 residues. Looked up from germline, CDR1 is SGDLS and CDR2 is YYNGEE. Trimming cost V 2 bases and J 4 bases; bases outside gene matches: 2.

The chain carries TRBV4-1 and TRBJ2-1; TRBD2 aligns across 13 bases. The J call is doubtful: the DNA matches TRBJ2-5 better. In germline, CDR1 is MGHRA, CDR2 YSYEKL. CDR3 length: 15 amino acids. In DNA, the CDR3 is TGCGCCAGCAGCAGGACTAGCGGGAGTTCGGAGACCCAGTACTTC. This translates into CASSRTSGSSETQYF.